This T cell receptor beta chain was observed in a study of T cell repertoires in cytomegalovirus infection. Study-level background: Both recently identified HLA-C-restricted and well-studied HLA-B-restricted CMV epitopes were used in the study. The public TCR beta signatures pointed to both CMV infection and matching HLA type.

TCRdb re-derived calls from the reads in MiXCR, one entry per CDR3 protein. The sample lists 300,000 or so distinct CDR3 sequences, around 25% occurring once. Study results and limitations: Dominating the ex vivo response were TCR beta clonotypes that were CMV-specific and HLA-C-restricted. Identification of carriers of CMV plus the relevant HLA was achieved through cumulative public TCR beta family frequency.

Worth noting for this clonotype: The antigen is unknown.

The input for sequencing was cultured PBMCs, taken from culture after CMV antigen stimulation. The origin of this receptor is a human donor in good health (CMV status not recorded). Some clones in this sample may be carry-over from other donors' samples.

CDR3 sequence: CASRDNLYGYTF. The CDR3 DNA reads as TGTGCCAGTAGGGACAATTTATATGGCTACACCTTC. The rearrangement links TRBV19 to TRBJ1-2, with D perhaps matching TRBD1 (5 bases). The CDR3 covers 12 residues. The V end was cut by 6 bases, the J end by 5 bases, with 10 bases between. Per germline, CDR1 LNHDA and CDR2 SQIVND (reference sequence).